These 27 T cell receptor beta chains originate from one sample sequenced in a study of cytomegalovirus exposure and HLA in healthy donors. Amplification used 60 Vbeta primers and 13 Jbeta primers. This table comes from immunoSEQ multiplex PCR, and its TCRdb copy is limited to in-frame clones, with some not included. This table has around 140,000 clones, 65% to 85% appearing once. Specimen: PBMCs. Receptors originate from a man aged 25-45 years in good health and CMV-seronegative.

The chain combines TRBV5-1 with TRBJ2-2; D is unresolved. Germline V lookup: CDR1 SGHRS, CDR2 YFSETQ. CDR3 length equals 14 residues. The V gene lost 0 bases and the J gene lost 1 base, with 4 bases spanning the gap. The CDR3 DNA follows: TGCGCCAGCAGCTTGGACAGGAACACCGGGGAGCTGTTTTTT. Protein product: CASSLDRNTGELFF.

Turning to this clone: The junction departs from the called germline gene at one end, perhaps through a read error. Other nucleotide sequences from this sample produce the same CDR3. The chain employs TRBV9 and TRBJ2-3; TRBD2 aligns across 10 bases. Germline CDR1 and CDR2: SGDLS and YYNGEE. This CDR3 spans 15 amino acids. CDR3 sequence reads: CASSVGTSGTDTQYF. The CDR3 nucleotides are TGTGCCAGCAGCGTAGGGACTAGCGGCACAGATACACAGTATTTT.

The V call is TRBV9, the J call TRBJ2-1; no clear D. V was trimmed by 3 bases and J by 1 base, leaving 8 bases between them. The CDR3 is made up of 14 amino acids. The germline V gene has CDR1 SGDLS and CDR2 YYNGEE. The CDR3, as DNA: TGTGCCAGCAGCGCGACTCGATCCTACAATGAGCAGTTCTTC. This gives the protein CASSATRSYNEQFF.

This clone was counted a few times. The sample contains more than one DNA sequence encoding this CDR3. V usage is TRBV5-4 and J usage is TRBJ2-4; a possible D gene is TRBD1 (6 bases). Trimming stripped 6 bases from V and 5 bases from J, with 15 bases between. Germline V gene lookup returns CDR1 SGHNT and CDR2 YYREEE (reference sequence). CDR3 length equals 14 residues. The CDR3 DNA sequence: TGTGCCAGCACCTTAGGGGGTGGGCAAAACATTCAGTACTTC. Translating it yields CASTLGGGQNIQYF. The whole variable domain, filled in from reference TRBV5-4 and TRBJ2-4, reads ETGVTQSPTHLIKTRGQQVTLRCSSQSGHNTVSWYQQALGQGPQFIFQYYREEENGRGNFPPRFSGLQFPNYSSELNVNALELDDSALYLCASTLGGGQNIQYFGAGTRLSVL.

The chain uses TRBV5-4 and TRBJ1-1; no firm D call. Trimming removed 3 bases from V and 3 bases from J, with 9 bases in between. This CDR3 region has 13 residues. CDR1 and CDR2 from the germline V gene are SGHNT and YYREEE (reference sequence). The DNA for the CDR3 is TGTGCCAGCAGCTCGGGATTGGACACTGAAGCTTTCTTT. The encoded protein is CASSSGLDTEAFF.

This clone appeared a single time. The rearrangement uses TRBV29-1 and TRBJ2-3; 8 bases match TRBD1. The length of the CDR3 is 15 residues. Germline V gene lookup returns CDR1 SQVTM and CDR2 ANQGSEA. With V trimmed by 3 bases and J by 4 bases, 9 bases remained unmatched. The DNA for the CDR3 is TGCAGCGTTGATGTGGGACAGGCTGGCCCAGATACGCAGTATTTT. Protein product: CSVDVGQAGPDTQYF.

V and J are TRBV6-5 and TRBJ2-5; no definite D call. Trimming cost V 4 bases and J 5 bases, with 11 bases left between them. This CDR3 contains 13 residues. The germline CDR1 and CDR2 sequences are MNHEY and SVGAGI. The CDR3 here is CASSSDIGETQYF. CDR3 in DNA: TGTGCCAGCAGTTCCGACATTGGGGAGACCCAGTACTTC.

The chain carries TRBV15 and TRBJ2-3, with a possible D match to TRBD1 (6 bases). The CDR3 extends over 18 amino acids. Germline CDR1 is LNHNV and CDR2 is YYDKDF (reference sequence). The V end lost 0 bases, the J end lost 1 base, and 17 bases lay between the germline ends. The CDR3 sequence: CATSRDSSRGRGTDTQYF. In nucleotides, the CDR3 is TGTGCCACCAGCAGAGATTCGTCCAGGGGAAGGGGCACAGATACGCAGTATTTT.

This chain links TRBV7-8 with TRBJ2-3; 12 bases match TRBD2. Unmatched junction bases numbered 12, after V lost 4 bases and J lost 4 bases. The CDR3 is 18 residues long. CDR1 and CDR2 from the germline V gene are SGHVS and FQNEAQ. Written as DNA, the CDR3 is TGTGCCAGCAGCTCCCACCTCCTGACTAGCGGGAGTCCAGATACGCAGTATTTT. The encoded protein is CASSSHLLTSGSPDTQYF.

V and J are TRBV28 and TRBJ1-2; a possible D gene is TRBD1 (5 bases). V was shortened by 1 base and J by 1 base, with 13 bases between the two germline ends. CDR3 length: 16 residues. Germline V gene data show CDR1 as MDHEN and CDR2 as SYDVKM. The CDR3 region is CASSLSQANDNYGYTF. CDR3 coding DNA: TGTGCCAGCAGTTTATCACAGGCAAATGATAACTATGGCTACACCTTC.

The V and J genes are TRBV7-2 and TRBJ1-2; D may be TRBD1 (6 bases). V was trimmed by 6 bases and J by 6 bases, leaving 17 bases between them. Germline lookup yields CDR1 SGHTA and CDR2 FQGNSA. This CDR3 is built from 14 residues. This CDR3 reads CASSPRRGDHGYTF. CDR3 sequence (DNA): TGTGCCAGCAGTCCCCGCAGGGGTGATCATGGCTACACCTTC.

In its sample, this clone was seen once. The CDR3 DNA reads as TGTGCCAGCAGCTTCACAGGGAAAAGCTCCTACGAGCAGTACTTC. Its protein product is CASSFTGKSSYEQYF. The J gene is TRBJ2-7, the V gene TRBV11-2, with D possibly matching TRBD1 (6 bases). Germline CDR1 is SGHAT and CDR2 is FQNNGV. This CDR3 region has 15 residues. V gave up 3 bases and J gave up 0 bases, with 12 bases separating them.

This clone was counted a few times. This rearrangement joins TRBV27 to TRBJ2-5; D ambiguous. Trimming pared 3 bases from V and 5 bases from J, leaving 10 bases between. Germline V CDR1 and CDR2: MNHEY, SMNVEV (reference sequence). The length of the CDR3 is 13 residues. Here the CDR3 DNA reads TGTGCCAGCAGTTTGGCCAGATGGGAGACCCAGTACTTC. Protein sequence: CASSLARWETQYF.

The chain uses TRBV6-4 and TRBJ1-2; weak D call: TRBD1 (6 bases). CDR1 MRHNA and CDR2 SNTAGT come from the germline V gene. V was clipped by 5 bases and J by 8 bases, with 24 bases between them. This CDR3 has 16 amino acids. CDR3 coding DNA: TGTGCCAGCAGTCCCGCCTTTACAGGGTCGGAAAGAGGCTACACCTTC. Translating gives CASSPAFTGSERGYTF.

This sequence joins TRBV30 and TRBJ1-3, with D tentatively TRBD1 (6 bases). The CDR3 totals 13 residues. The germline V gene encodes CDR1 GTSNPN and CDR2 SVGIG (reference sequence). V lost 0 bases to trimming and J lost 7 bases, with 10 bases between them. In DNA form, the CDR3 reads TGTGCCTGGAGTGTCGGTCAGGGGAACACCATATATTTT. The encoded protein is CAWSVGQGNTIYF.

This chain uses TRBV5-6 with TRBJ2-1; maybe TRBD1 (6 bases). CDR3 length: 15 amino acids. Deletions cut 0 bases from V and 8 bases from J, with 15 bases between. The germline CDR1 and CDR2 sequences are SGHDT and YYEEEE. The DNA of the CDR3 is TGTGCCAGCAGCTTGGGGGCGTATGAGGGGGATGAGCAGTTCTTC. It translates to CASSLGAYEGDEQFF.

The chain links TRBV7-2 to TRBJ2-3, with no clear D. This CDR3 comprises 14 residues. Deletions cut 9 bases from V and 6 bases from J, with 19 bases between. Looked up from germline, CDR1 is SGHTA and CDR2 is FQGNSA. CDR3 sequence reads: CASRQSPAYDTQYF. CDR3 nucleotides: TGTGCCAGTAGACAAAGCCCAGCCTACGATACGCAGTATTTT.

The V call is TRBV19, the J call TRBJ2-3, with a tentative D call TRBD1 (5 bases). V was cut by 5 bases and J by 2 bases, with 8 bases left in between. CDR1 and CDR2 (germline): LNHDA, SQIVND (reference sequence). The CDR3 totals 13 residues. CDR3 loop: CASSPGITDTQYF. The DNA for the CDR3 is TGTGCCAGTAGTCCAGGGATCACAGATACGCAGTATTTT.

This clone was detected a few times. The CDR3 DNA sequence: TGTGCCAGCAGCTTAGAAGGGGTTTATGTCGAGCAGTTCTTC. Protein sequence: CASSLEGVYVEQFF. J is TRBJ2-1 and V is TRBV11-2; tentative D call: TRBD1 (5 bases). Trimming removed 0 bases from V and 10 bases from J, with 13 bases in between. The germline V gene encodes CDR1 SGHAT and CDR2 FQNNGV. The CDR3 runs 14 residues.

The rearrangement uses TRBV12-5 and TRBJ1-1; TRBD1 matches at 7 bases. V shed 6 bases, J shed 0 bases, and the junction held 7 bases outside the gene matches. The CDR3 consists of 15 residues. Germline values: CDR1 LGHNT, CDR2 FRNRAP. The CDR3: CASGKTGIVNTEAFF. The DNA for the CDR3 is TGTGCTAGTGGGAAGACAGGGATTGTGAACACTGAAGCTTTCTTT.

The gene calls are TRBV29-1 and TRBJ2-5; 10 bases are a match to TRBD1. Germline V gene data show CDR1 as SQVTM and CDR2 as ANQGSEA. The CDR3 is made up of 14 amino acids. Trimming removed 3 bases from V and 4 bases from J; junction bases left unmatched: 5. CDR3 amino acids: CSVDPTGGGETQYF. The CDR3, as DNA: TGCAGCGTTGACCCGACAGGGGGCGGAGAGACCCAGTACTTC.

The CDR3 DNA follows: TGTGCCAGTAGTCGGGCGGGAGTAGGTAGCACCGGGGAGCTGTTTTTT. Protein product: CASSRAGVGSTGELFF. This rearrangement joins TRBV19 to TRBJ2-2, with TRBD2 matching 7 bases. From germline, CDR1 is LNHDA and CDR2 SQIVND (reference sequence). V was pared by 5 bases and J by 4 bases, with 10 bases of the junction left unmatched. The length of the CDR3 is 16 residues.

The chain employs TRBV28 and TRBJ1-5; D remains unclear. V was pared by 5 bases and J by 7 bases, with 9 bases between. Germline assignment: CDR1 MDHEN and CDR2 SYDVKM. The CDR3 has 12 residues. CDR3 sequence reads: CASSVQRQPQHF. The CDR3 DNA follows: TGTGCCAGCAGTGTCCAGCGCCAGCCCCAGCATTTT.

This clone was found once. The V call is TRBV6-1, the J call TRBJ1-5; unclear D gene. CDR3 size: 15 residues. Trimming shortened V by 7 bases and J by 2 bases, and 15 bases separated the two germline ends. Germline lookup yields CDR1 MNHNS and CDR2 SASEGT. CDR3 DNA sequence: TGTGCCAGCACCTCAAGACGGGGAGGCAATCAGCCCCAGCATTTT. Amino acids: CASTSRRGGNQPQHF.

The chain combines TRBV5-1 with TRBJ2-1; 8 nucleotides agree with TRBD2. The CDR3 has 16 amino acids. V was pared by 3 bases and J by 8 bases, with 13 bases of the junction left unmatched. Germline CDR1 reads SGHRS; CDR2 reads YFSETQ. CDR3 DNA sequence: TGCGCCAGCAGCTCCCCCGGGACTAGGGGCGTGTATGAGCAGTTCTTC. Its protein is CASSSPGTRGVYEQFF.

The chain joins TRBV7-8 to TRBJ2-3; D remains unclear. Trimming removed 5 bases at V and 2 bases at J, with 17 bases between. The germline V gene encodes CDR1 SGHVS and CDR2 FQNEAQ. CDR3 size: 16 residues. This CDR3 reads CASSPRGSSATDTQYF. CDR3 bases: TGTGCCAGCAGCCCCCGCGGCTCGAGTGCCACAGATACGCAGTATTTT.

This chain connects TRBV5-1 to TRBJ2-7; 12 bases are shared with TRBD2. Germline V gives CDR1 SGHRS, CDR2 YFSETQ. This CDR3 is 14 amino acids long. V trimming: 0 bases; J trimming: 6 bases; junction bases outside the gene matches: 1. The CDR3 loop reads CASSLGLAGAEQYF. CDR3 sequence (DNA): TGCGCCAGCAGCTTGGGACTAGCGGGAGCCGAGCAGTACTTC.